The 30 T cell receptor beta chains listed next were all sequenced from one sample in a study of blood T cell repertoires in COVID-19. Assay: immunoSEQ multiplex PCR; the TCRdb copy retains only in-frame clones and omits some. Of about 180,000 clones listed, over 80% were seen once; the top ten hold 1.5% to 2%. Sample: peripheral blood. Receptors originate from a woman aged 45-65 years with acute or convalescent COVID-19.

As to this clone: This sample also contains other DNA sequences that code for the same CDR3. The gene calls are TRBV20-1 and TRBJ2-7; D might be TRBD2 (6 bases). The CDR3 covers 11 residues. The germline V gene encodes CDR1 DFQATT and CDR2 SNEGSKA (reference sequence). V shed 2 bases and J shed 6 bases, with 8 bases lying between them. The CDR3 nucleotides read TGCAGTGCTAGAAGCGGGTTCGAGCAGTACTTC. The encoded protein is CSARSGFEQYF.

The rearrangement links TRBV7-8 to TRBJ1-6; possible D gene TRBD1, 6 bases. Trimming cost V 5 bases and J 0 bases, with 14 bases left between them. Germline values: CDR1 SGHVS, CDR2 FQNEAQ. The CDR3 consists of 17 residues. The CDR3 nucleotides read TGTGCCAGCAGCCCGGGACACCACAGCTCCTATAATTCACCCCTCCACTTT. It encodes CASSPGHHSSYNSPLHF.

This chain connects TRBV24-1 to TRBJ2-3; 7 bases are a match to TRBD2. The germline CDR1 and CDR2 sequences are KGHDR and SFDVKD. This CDR3 comprises 13 residues. V shed 9 bases, J shed 4 bases, and the junction held 6 bases outside the gene matches. CDR3 in DNA: TGTGCCACCTCGGGGGGTCACGCAGATACGCAGTATTTT. The encoded protein is CATSGGHADTQYF.

The gene calls are TRBV19 and TRBJ1-1; weak D call: TRBD1 (6 bases). Germline CDR1 LNHDA, CDR2 SQIVND (reference sequence). The CDR3 is 13 amino acids. V lost 3 bases and J 3 bases, leaving 8 bases between the germline ends. The CDR3 reads CASSIPGDTEAFF. The CDR3 coding sequence is TGTGCCAGTAGTATTCCAGGGGACACTGAAGCTTTCTTT.

The chain recombines TRBV19 with TRBJ1-2; TRBD1 might be the D (5 bases). V was trimmed by 6 bases and J by 6 bases, leaving 14 bases between them. The CDR3 has 13 amino acids. The germline CDR1 and CDR2 sequences are LNHDA and SQIVND (reference sequence). This CDR3 is CASRGGVVDGYTF. The CDR3 nucleotides read TGTGCCAGTAGGGGAGGGGTTGTAGATGGCTACACCTTC.

The chain uses TRBV5-1 and TRBJ2-5; 11 bases map to TRBD2. V lost 2 bases and J lost 1; bases outside the gene matches: 4. Germline CDR1 reads SGHRS; CDR2 reads YFSETQ. The CDR3 is 16 amino acids. The chain's CDR3 is CASSLQTSGAQETQYF. The CDR3 DNA reads as TGCGCCAGCAGCTTACAGACTAGCGGGGCCCAAGAGACCCAGTACTTC.

The chain employs TRBV14 and TRBJ2-3, with 9 bases aligning to TRBD1. After removal of 4 bases from V and 1 base from J, the junction contained 9 bases not matched to a gene. Germline CDR1 is SGHDN and CDR2 is FVKESK. This CDR3 has 17 amino acids. The CDR3 sequence is CASSRKGDRGGTDTQYF. CDR3 nucleotides: TGTGCCAGCAGCCGAAAGGGCGACAGGGGGGGCACAGATACGCAGTATTTT.

Here the CDR3 reads CASSGSGADTQYF. CDR3 DNA: TGTGCCAGCAGCGGAAGCGGGGCAGATACGCAGTATTTT. The chain combines TRBV11-3 with TRBJ2-3, with 7 bases fitting TRBD2. The germline CDR1 and CDR2 sequences are SGHNT and YENEEA. The CDR3 runs to 13 residues. V lost 5 bases to trimming and J lost 4 bases; unmatched junction nucleotides: 3. Combining the CDR3 with reference TRBV11-3 and TRBJ2-3 gives the whole variable domain EAGVVQSPRYKIIEKKQPVAFWCNPISGHNTLYWYLQNLGQGPELLIRYENEEAVDDSQLPKDRFSAERLKGVDSTLKIQPAELGDSAVYLCASSGSGADTQYFGPGTRLTVL.

DNA for the CDR3: TGTGCCAGCAGTTCGACAGCGAGCTCCTACAATGAGCAGTTCTTC. As protein: CASSSTASSYNEQFF. The J gene is TRBJ2-1, the V gene TRBV11-3; possibly TRBD1 for D (5 bases). CDR3 size: 15 residues. The V gene lost 6 bases and the J gene lost 0 bases, with 12 bases spanning the gap. Germline lookup yields CDR1 SGHNT and CDR2 YENEEA.

The V gene is TRBV6-5, the J gene TRBJ2-7; D unresolved. The germline gives CDR1 MNHEY, CDR2 SVGAGI. The germline V and J ends were trimmed by 2 bases and 5 bases, with 4 bases remaining between them. The CDR3 contains 11 residues. CDR3 nucleotide sequence: TGTGCCAGCAGTTACATAGACGAGCAGTACTTC. Its translation is CASSYIDEQYF.

The chain's CDR3 is CASSTRTDESWYYGYTF. The CDR3 DNA reads as TGTGCCAGCAGCACCCGGACAGATGAGAGTTGGTACTATGGCTACACCTTC. The V and J genes are TRBV9 and TRBJ1-2; possibly TRBD1 for D (6 bases). Germline loops: CDR1 SGDLS, CDR2 YYNGEE. Trimming took off 4 bases at V and 3 bases at J, with 22 bases between the two ends. There are 17 residues in the CDR3. The full variable domain, in which reference TRBV9 and TRBJ1-2 provide the parts outside the CDR3, is DSGVTQTPKHLITATGQRVTLRCSPRSGDLSVYWYQQSLDQGLQFLIQYYNGEERAKGNILERFSAQQFPDLHSELNLSSLELGDSALYFCASSTRTDESWYYGYTFGSGTRLTVV.

This chain's CDR3 is CASSRRGLNTEAFF. The CDR3 DNA is TGTGCCAGCAGCCGCAGGGGTCTGAACACTGAAGCTTTCTTT. The J gene is TRBJ1-1, the V gene TRBV3-1 (or the pseudogene TRBV3-2), with D perhaps matching TRBD1 (6 bases). Germline values: CDR1 LGHDT, CDR2 YNNKEL (reference sequence). V was cut by 4 bases and J by 0 bases, with 9 bases left in between. This CDR3 is 14 amino acids long.

The chain couples TRBV30 to TRBJ2-7; D call uncertain. Trimming stripped 2 bases from V and 1 base from J, with 3 bases between. Germline CDR1 is GTSNPN and CDR2 is SVGIG (reference sequence). The CDR3 has 11 residues. The CDR3 reads CAWSLSYEQYF. CDR3 sequence (DNA): TGTGCCTGGAGTTTATCCTACGAGCAGTACTTC.

The rearrangement uses TRBV4-3 and TRBJ2-1; D not resolved. Trimming took 2 bases from V and 0 from J, leaving 8 bases between them. This CDR3 spans 15 amino acids. CDR1 and CDR2 (germline): LGHNA, YSLEER. CDR3 in amino acids: CASSQSWSSYNEQFF. The CDR3 nucleotides are TGCGCCAGCAGCCAATCATGGAGCTCCTACAATGAGCAGTTCTTC.

The genes are TRBV19 and TRBJ1-4; D not certain. Germline CDR1 and CDR2: LNHDA and SQIVND (reference sequence). Trimming took off 2 bases at V and 7 bases at J, with 14 bases between the two ends. The CDR3 extends over 15 amino acids. The CDR3 region has the DNA TGTGCCAGTAGTATATACCCGGGGATCGGTGAAAAACTGTTTTTT. Its protein is CASSIYPGIGEKLFF.

The V call is TRBV6-6, the J call TRBJ2-7; 8 nucleotides match TRBD1. This CDR3 region has 15 residues. V shed 5 bases, J shed 0 bases, and the junction held 6 bases outside the gene matches. From germline, CDR1 is MNHNY and CDR2 SVGAGI (reference sequence). DNA of the CDR3: TGTGCCAGCAGTAGGGACAGGTGGAGCTCCTACGAGCAGTACTTC. Translated, it gives CASSRDRWSSYEQYF.

This clone appeared a few times. The V gene is TRBV6-1, the J gene TRBJ1-6; maybe TRBD1 (5 bases). The CDR3 loop spans 18 amino acids. Germline loops: CDR1 MNHNS, CDR2 SASEGT. Trimming removed 2 bases from V and 10 bases from J, with 24 bases in between. This CDR3 reads CASSETLLGLKGNSPLHF. The CDR3 nucleotides read TGTGCCAGCAGTGAAACGCTTTTGGGCTTGAAGGGGAACTCACCCCTCCACTTT.

In this sample, this clone turned up once. Here the CDR3 DNA reads TGTGCCTGGAGTTCGGTGGCAGGGGGAGAAAATCAGCCCCAGCATTTT. This sequence encodes CAWSSVAGGENQPQHF. This chain connects TRBV30 to TRBJ1-5; TRBD1 agrees at 7 bases. The CDR3 totals 16 residues. Germline loops: CDR1 GTSNPN, CDR2 SVGIG (reference sequence). Trimming cost V 2 bases and J 4 bases; bases outside gene matches: 11.

The table lists this clone with a few counts. The rearrangement uses TRBV13 and TRBJ1-3, with a weak D call TRBD1 (5 bases). CDR1 is PRHDT, CDR2 FYEKMQ, per germline (reference sequence). The CDR3 has 12 residues. V dropped 2 bases and J dropped 7 bases, with 6 bases sitting between them. CDR3 loop: CASSLRGNTIYF. CDR3 nucleotides: TGTGCCAGCAGCTTAAGGGGCAACACCATATATTTT.

This clone came up many times. Other DNA sequences in the same sample also yield this CDR3. Here the CDR3 reads CASSLGQDTEAFF. The CDR3 bases are TGCGCCAGCAGCTTAGGCCAGGACACTGAAGCTTTCTTT. This chain uses TRBV5-1 with TRBJ1-1; D unresolved. Trimming cost V 2 bases and J 3 bases, with 8 bases left between them. Per the germline V gene, CDR1 is SGHRS and CDR2 is YFSETQ. This CDR3 comprises 13 residues. Full variable domain (outside the CDR3, taken from reference TRBV5-1 and TRBJ1-1): KAGVTQTPRYLIKTRGQQVTLSCSPISGHRSVSWYQQTPGQGLQFLFEYFSETQRNKGNFPGRFSGRQFSNSRSEMNVSTLELGDSALYLCASSLGQDTEAFFGQGTRLTVV.

In nucleotides, the CDR3 is TGCGCCAGCAGCTTGGACAGCTTGATCTATGGCTACACCTTC. Protein: CASSLDSLIYGYTF. This chain joins TRBV5-1 and TRBJ1-2; no firm D call. Trimming cost V 0 bases and J 4 bases, with 10 bases left between them. Germline V gene sequence: CDR1 SGHRS, CDR2 YFSETQ. The CDR3 totals 14 residues.

The V gene is TRBV24-1, the J gene TRBJ1-2; 9 bases fit TRBD1. The CDR3 consists of 14 residues. Trimming cost V 4 bases and J 6 bases; bases outside gene matches: 5. Germline V gives CDR1 KGHDR, CDR2 SFDVKD. The CDR3 DNA reads as TGTGCCACCAGTGACCAGGACAGGGGTGATGGCTACACCTTC. This translates into CATSDQDRGDGYTF.

The rearrangement uses TRBV6-4 and TRBJ1-2; 9 positions agree with TRBD1. The J segment lost 7 bases and the V segment lost 6 bases, leaving 9 bases of the junction unmatched. From germline, CDR1 is MRHNA and CDR2 SNTAGT. CDR3 length equals 14 residues. The CDR3 spells CASRPGQGLGGYTF. The CDR3 region has the DNA TGTGCCAGCAGACCAGGACAGGGGCTCGGTGGCTACACCTTC.

The chain couples TRBV7-8 to TRBJ1-4, with 7 bases aligning to TRBD1. Germline V gene sequence: CDR1 SGHVS, CDR2 FQNEAQ. The CDR3 loop spans 14 amino acids. V lost 5 bases and J lost 4; bases outside the gene matches: 4. This CDR3 is CASSHGDSNEKLFF. CDR3 DNA sequence: TGTGCCAGCAGCCACGGGGACAGTAATGAAAAACTGTTTTTT.

The chain combines TRBV28 with TRBJ1-5, with D possibly matching TRBD1 (6 bases). Trimming shortened V by 3 bases and J by 5 bases, and 14 bases separated the two germline ends. Germline V gives CDR1 MDHEN, CDR2 SYDVKM. The CDR3 covers 15 residues. The CDR3 DNA is TGTGCCAGCAGTTTTGATTACAGGGAGCATCAGCCCCAGCATTTT. It encodes CASSFDYREHQPQHF.

This chain joins TRBV30 and TRBJ2-7, with 8 bases aligning to TRBD2. Germline V gene lookup returns CDR1 GTSNPN and CDR2 SVGIG (reference sequence). The CDR3 contains 11 residues. CDR3 DNA: TGTGCTACGGGGGGGACCTACGAGCAGTACTTC. It codes for CATGGTYEQYF.

The chain has TRBV19 and TRBJ1-2; TRBD1 might be the D (5 bases). CDR3 size: 11 residues. The germline V gene encodes CDR1 LNHDA and CDR2 SQIVND (reference sequence). Trimming took off 9 bases at V and 13 bases at J, with 18 bases between the two ends. CDR3 protein: CARTRDSPGTF. In DNA form, the CDR3 reads TGTGCCAGGACCAGGGACTCCCCGGGCACCTTC.

The chain recombines TRBV28 with TRBJ1-5; 9 nucleotides match TRBD1. J was trimmed by 6 bases and V by 5 bases; bases with no gene match: 2. The CDR3 loop spans 13 amino acids. The germline CDR1 and CDR2 sequences are MDHEN and SYDVKM. CDR3 in DNA: TGTGCCAGCAGTGGGGACAGGGTTCAGCCCCAGCATTTT. The encoded protein is CASSGDRVQPQHF.

This clone has at least ten counts. The chain links TRBV5-1 to TRBJ1-1; D might be TRBD1 (5 bases). Germline CDR1 and CDR2: SGHRS and YFSETQ. Trimming took off 5 bases at V and 1 base at J, with 15 bases between the two ends. The CDR3 spans 15 residues. The CDR3, as DNA: TGCGCCAGCAGAGCTGGGGTAGGGGAGAACACTGAAGCTTTCTTT. The encoded protein is CASRAGVGENTEAFF.

This chain links TRBV19 with TRBJ2-2; 9 bases are shared with TRBD1. The CDR3 runs 13 residues. Germline V gene sequence: CDR1 LNHDA, CDR2 SQIVND (reference sequence). Trimming cost V 8 bases and J 5 bases; bases outside gene matches: 3. CDR3: CASGDRGTGELFF. CDR3 coding DNA: TGTGCCAGTGGTGACAGGGGGACCGGGGAGCTGTTTTTT.